Sequencing of this TCR beta chain was carried out in a study of blood T cell repertoires in COVID-19. Study details: The United States, Italy and Spain provided the acute and convalescent COVID-19 samples.

Profiled with immunoSEQ multiplex PCR; TCRdb holds only in-frame clones, not every one. The table has more than 95,000 clones, 82% seen once. This CDR3 is 17 amino acids long. The chain couples TRBV21-1 to TRBJ2-3; the DNA was not used to check the table's D call, TRBD2. TRBV21-1 represents a pseudogene. The sequencing sample was made of peripheral blood. The TCR comes from a man aged 60 to 75 with acute or convalescent COVID-19. The CDR3 is CASSTPDEGTSTDTQYF. CDR3 bases: TGTGCCAGCAGCACCCCGGACGAAGGGACTAGCACAGATACGCAGTATTTT.